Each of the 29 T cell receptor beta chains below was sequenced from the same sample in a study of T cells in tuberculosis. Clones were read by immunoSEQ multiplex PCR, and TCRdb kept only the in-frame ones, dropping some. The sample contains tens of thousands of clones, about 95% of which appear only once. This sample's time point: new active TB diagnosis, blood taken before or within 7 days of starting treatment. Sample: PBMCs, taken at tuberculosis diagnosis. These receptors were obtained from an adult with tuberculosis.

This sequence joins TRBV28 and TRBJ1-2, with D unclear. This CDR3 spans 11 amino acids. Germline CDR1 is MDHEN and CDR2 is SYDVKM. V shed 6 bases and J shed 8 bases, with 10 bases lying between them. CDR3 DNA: TGTGCCAGCAGGAGACTTAGGGGCTACACCTTC. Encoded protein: CASRRLRGYTF.

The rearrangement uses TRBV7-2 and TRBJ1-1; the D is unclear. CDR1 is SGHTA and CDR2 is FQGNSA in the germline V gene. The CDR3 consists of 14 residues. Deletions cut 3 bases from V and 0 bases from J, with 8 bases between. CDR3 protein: CASSFRVMNTEAFF. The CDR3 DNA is TGTGCCAGCAGCTTCCGGGTCATGAACACTGAAGCTTTCTTT.

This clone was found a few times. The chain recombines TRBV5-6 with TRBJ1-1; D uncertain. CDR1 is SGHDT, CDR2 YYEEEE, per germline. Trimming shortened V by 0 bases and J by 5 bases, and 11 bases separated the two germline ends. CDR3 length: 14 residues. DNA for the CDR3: TGTGCCAGCAGCTTGGTAAAGAGAAATACTGAAGCTTTCTTT. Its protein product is CASSLVKRNTEAFF.

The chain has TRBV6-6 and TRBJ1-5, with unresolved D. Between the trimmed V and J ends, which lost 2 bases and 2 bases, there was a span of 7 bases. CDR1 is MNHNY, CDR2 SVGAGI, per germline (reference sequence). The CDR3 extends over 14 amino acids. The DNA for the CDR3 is TGTGCCAGCAGTTACGGGCCGGGCAATCAGCCCCAGCATTTT. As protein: CASSYGPGNQPQHF.

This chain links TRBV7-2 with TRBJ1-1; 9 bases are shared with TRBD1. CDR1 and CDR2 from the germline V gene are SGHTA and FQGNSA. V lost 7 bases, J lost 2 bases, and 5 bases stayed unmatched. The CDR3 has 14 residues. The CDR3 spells CASKGTGTNTEAFF. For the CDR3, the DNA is TGTGCCAGCAAGGGGACAGGGACTAACACTGAAGCTTTCTTT.

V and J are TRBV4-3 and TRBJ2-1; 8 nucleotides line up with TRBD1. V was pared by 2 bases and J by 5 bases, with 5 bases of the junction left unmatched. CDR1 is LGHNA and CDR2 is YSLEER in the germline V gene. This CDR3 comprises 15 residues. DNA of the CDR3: TGCGCCAGCAGCCAATCGACAGGGGCTCACAATGAGCAGTTCTTC. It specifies CASSQSTGAHNEQFF.

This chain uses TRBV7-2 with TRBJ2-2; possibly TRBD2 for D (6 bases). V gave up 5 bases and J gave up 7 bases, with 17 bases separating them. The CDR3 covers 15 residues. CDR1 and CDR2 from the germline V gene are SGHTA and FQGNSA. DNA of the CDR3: TGTGCCAGCAGCCCAATAGGCGGGGCGATCGGGGAGCTGTTTTTT. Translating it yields CASSPIGGAIGELFF. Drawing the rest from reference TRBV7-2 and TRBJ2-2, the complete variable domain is GAGVSQSPSNKVTEKGKDVELRCDPISGHTALYWYRQSLGQGLEFLIYFQGNSAPDKSGLPSDRFSAERTGGSVSTLTIQRTQQEDSAVYLCASSPIGGAIGELFFGEGSRLTVL.

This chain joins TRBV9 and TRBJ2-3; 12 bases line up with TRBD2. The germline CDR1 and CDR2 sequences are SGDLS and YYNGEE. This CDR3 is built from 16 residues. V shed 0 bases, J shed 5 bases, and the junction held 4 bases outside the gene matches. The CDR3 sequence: CASSVGLAGVLDTQYF. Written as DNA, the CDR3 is TGTGCCAGCAGCGTAGGACTAGCGGGAGTATTAGATACGCAGTATTTT.

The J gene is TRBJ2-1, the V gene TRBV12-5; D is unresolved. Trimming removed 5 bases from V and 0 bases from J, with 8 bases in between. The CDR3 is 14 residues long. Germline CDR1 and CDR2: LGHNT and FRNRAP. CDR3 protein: CASGHLSSYNEQFF. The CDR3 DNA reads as TGTGCTAGTGGTCATTTGAGCTCCTACAATGAGCAGTTCTTC.

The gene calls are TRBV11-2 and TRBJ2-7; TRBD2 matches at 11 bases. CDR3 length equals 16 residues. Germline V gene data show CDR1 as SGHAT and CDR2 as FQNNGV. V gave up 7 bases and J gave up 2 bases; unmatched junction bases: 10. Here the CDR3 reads CASKGGTSGVTYEQYF. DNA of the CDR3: TGTGCCAGCAAAGGAGGGACTAGCGGAGTCACCTACGAGCAGTACTTC.

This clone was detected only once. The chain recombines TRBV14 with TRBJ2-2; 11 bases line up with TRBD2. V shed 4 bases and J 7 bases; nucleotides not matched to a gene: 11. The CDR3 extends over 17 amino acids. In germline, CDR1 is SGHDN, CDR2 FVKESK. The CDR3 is CASSPSLSGRAHGELFF. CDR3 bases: TGTGCCAGCAGCCCTTCCCTTAGCGGGAGGGCCCACGGGGAGCTGTTTTTT.

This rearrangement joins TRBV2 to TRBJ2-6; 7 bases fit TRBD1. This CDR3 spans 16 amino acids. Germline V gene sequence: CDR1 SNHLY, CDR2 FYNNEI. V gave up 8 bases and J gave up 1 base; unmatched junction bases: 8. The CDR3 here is CASLGTALSGANVLTF. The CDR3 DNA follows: TGTGCCAGCCTGGGGACAGCTCTTTCTGGGGCCAACGTCCTGACTTTC.

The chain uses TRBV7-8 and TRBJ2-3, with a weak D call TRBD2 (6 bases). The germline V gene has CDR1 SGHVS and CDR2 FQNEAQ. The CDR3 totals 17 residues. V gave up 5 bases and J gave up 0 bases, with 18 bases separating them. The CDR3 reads CASSRAGLTSSTDTQYF. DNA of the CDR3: TGTGCCAGCAGCCGAGCAGGACTAACATCGAGCACAGATACGCAGTATTTT.

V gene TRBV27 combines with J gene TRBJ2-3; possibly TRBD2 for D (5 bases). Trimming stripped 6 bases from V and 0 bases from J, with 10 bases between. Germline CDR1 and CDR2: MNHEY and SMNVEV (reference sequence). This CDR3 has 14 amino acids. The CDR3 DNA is TGTGCCAGCAGCCTGGAGCGGAGCACAGATACGCAGTATTTT. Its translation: CASSLERSTDTQYF.

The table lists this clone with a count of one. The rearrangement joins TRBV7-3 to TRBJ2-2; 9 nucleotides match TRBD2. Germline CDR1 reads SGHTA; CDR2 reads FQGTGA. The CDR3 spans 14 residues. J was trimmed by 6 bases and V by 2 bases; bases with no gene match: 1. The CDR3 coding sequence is TGTGCCAGCAGCTTAGGGACTAGCCCCGGGGAGCTGTTTTTT. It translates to CASSLGTSPGELFF.

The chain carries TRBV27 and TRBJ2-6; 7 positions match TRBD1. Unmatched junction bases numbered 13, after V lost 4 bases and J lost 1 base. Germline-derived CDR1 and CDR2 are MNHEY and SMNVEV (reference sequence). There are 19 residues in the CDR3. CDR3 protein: CASSYRPGQTRSGANVLTF. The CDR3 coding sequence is TGTGCCAGCAGTTACAGACCGGGACAGACGAGGTCTGGGGCCAACGTCCTGACTTTC.

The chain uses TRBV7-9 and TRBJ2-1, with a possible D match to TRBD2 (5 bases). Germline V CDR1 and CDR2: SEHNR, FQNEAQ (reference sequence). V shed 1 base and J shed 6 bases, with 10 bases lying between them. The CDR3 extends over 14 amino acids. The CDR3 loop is CASSLGEPRNEQFF. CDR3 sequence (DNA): TGTGCCAGCAGCTTAGGGGAGCCCCGCAATGAGCAGTTCTTC.

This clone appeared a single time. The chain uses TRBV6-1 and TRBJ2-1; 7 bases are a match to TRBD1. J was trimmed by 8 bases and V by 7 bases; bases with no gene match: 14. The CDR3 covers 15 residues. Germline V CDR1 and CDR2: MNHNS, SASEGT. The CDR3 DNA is TGTGCCAGCATAGGCTGGCAGGGGGTACTCGATGAGCAGTTCTTC. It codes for CASIGWQGVLDEQFF.

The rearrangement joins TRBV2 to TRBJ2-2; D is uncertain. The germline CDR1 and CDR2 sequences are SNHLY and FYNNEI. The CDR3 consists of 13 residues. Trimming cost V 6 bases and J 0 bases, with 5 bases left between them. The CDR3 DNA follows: TGTGCCAGCAGGGTAGCGAACACCGGGGAGCTGTTTTTT. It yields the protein CASRVANTGELFF.

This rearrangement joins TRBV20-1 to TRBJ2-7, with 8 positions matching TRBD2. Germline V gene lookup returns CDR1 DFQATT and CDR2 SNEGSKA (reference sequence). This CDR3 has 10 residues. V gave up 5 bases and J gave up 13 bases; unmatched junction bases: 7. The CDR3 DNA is TGCAGTGCTGTTAGCGGGATCCCCTACTTC. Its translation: CSAVSGIPYF.

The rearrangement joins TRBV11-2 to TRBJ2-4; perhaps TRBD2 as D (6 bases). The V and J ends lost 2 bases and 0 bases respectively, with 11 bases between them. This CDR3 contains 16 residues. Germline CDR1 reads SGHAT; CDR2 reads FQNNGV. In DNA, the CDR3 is TGTGCCAGCAGCTTAATGGAGGGAGGAGCCAAAAACATTCAGTACTTC. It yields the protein CASSLMEGGAKNIQYF.

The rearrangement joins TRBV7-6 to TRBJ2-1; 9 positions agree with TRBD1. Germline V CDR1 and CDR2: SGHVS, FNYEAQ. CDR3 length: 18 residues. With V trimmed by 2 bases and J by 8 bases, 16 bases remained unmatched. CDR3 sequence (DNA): TGTGCCAGCAGCTTATATCCGGGACAGGGATTTCGGCTTCATGAGCAGTTCTTC. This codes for CASSLYPGQGFRLHEQFF.

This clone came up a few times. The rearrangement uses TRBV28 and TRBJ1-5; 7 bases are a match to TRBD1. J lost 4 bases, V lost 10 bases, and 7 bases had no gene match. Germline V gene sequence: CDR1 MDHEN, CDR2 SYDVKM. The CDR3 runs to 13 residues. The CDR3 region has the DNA TGTGCCACCGCCCAGGGGGGAAATCAGCCCCAGCATTTT. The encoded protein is CATAQGGNQPQHF.

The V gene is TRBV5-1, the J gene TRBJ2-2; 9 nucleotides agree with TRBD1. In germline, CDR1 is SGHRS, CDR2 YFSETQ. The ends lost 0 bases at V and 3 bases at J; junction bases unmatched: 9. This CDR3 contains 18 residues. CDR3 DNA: TGCGCCAGCAGCTTGGTCGTCGTGTGGGACAGGGACACCGGGGAGCTGTTTTTT. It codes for CASSLVVVWDRDTGELFF.

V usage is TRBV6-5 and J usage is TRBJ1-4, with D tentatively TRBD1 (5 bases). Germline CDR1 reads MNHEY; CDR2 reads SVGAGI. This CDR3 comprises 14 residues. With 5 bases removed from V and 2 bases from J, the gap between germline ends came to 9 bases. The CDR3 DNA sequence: TGTGCCAGCAGTCCAGACAGTACTAATGAAAAACTGTTTTTT. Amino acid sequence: CASSPDSTNEKLFF.

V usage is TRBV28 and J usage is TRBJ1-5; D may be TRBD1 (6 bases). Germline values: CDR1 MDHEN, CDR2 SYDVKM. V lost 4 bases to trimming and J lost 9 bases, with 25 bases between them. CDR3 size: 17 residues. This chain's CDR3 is CASSSPMGHLVLRPQHF. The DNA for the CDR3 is TGTGCCAGCAGTTCCCCAATGGGACACCTTGTTTTGAGGCCCCAGCATTTT.

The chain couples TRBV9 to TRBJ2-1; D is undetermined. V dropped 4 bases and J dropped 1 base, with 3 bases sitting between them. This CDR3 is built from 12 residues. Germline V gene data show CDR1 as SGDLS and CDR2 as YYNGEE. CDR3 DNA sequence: TGTGCCAGCAGCCCTTCCTACAATGAGCAGTTCTTC. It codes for CASSPSYNEQFF.

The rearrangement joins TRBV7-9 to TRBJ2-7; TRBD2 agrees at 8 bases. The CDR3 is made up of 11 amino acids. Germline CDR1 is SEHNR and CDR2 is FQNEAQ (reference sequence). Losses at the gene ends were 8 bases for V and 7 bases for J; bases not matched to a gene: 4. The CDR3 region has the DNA TGTGCCAGCCAAGCGGGAGTAGAGCAGTACTTC. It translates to CASQAGVEQYF.

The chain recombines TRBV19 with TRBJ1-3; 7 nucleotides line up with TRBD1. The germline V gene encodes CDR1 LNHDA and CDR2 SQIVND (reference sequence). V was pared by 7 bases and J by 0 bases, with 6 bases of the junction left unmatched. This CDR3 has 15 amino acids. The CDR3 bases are TGTGCCAGTACAACCAGGGGGTCCTCTGGAAACACCATATATTTT. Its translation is CASTTRGSSGNTIYF.